This T cell receptor beta chain was profiled in a study of molecular identifiers for immune sequencing clone quantification. Study-wide results and caveats: Clones above 20 RNA copies held over 97% of effector molecules, under 1% in naive cells.

About this clonotype: Its antigen is undetermined.

The authors built bulk TCR libraries by previously described methods with listed TCR primers. MiXCR, applied by TCRdb to the PCR reads, yields one record per CDR3 protein. Found here are nearly 650,000 distinct CDR3 sequences, roughly 25% of them singletons; the top ten hold about 0.8%. The sequencing sample was made of naive CD8+ T cells from blood, with Jurkat cell RNA spiked in. The subset denotes: FACS-sorted CD8+CD4-CCR7+CD45RA+ naive T cells. The TCR comes from a human donor in good health. Some libraries in this study had Jurkat cell RNA spiked in.

The CDR3 bases are TGCGCCAGCAGCCAAGGGACAGAGAGCAATCAGCCCCAGCATTTT. Its translation is CASSQGTESNQPQHF. The J gene is TRBJ1-5, the V gene TRBV4-3; a weak D match, TRBD1 (6 bases). The CDR3 runs to 15 residues. CDR1 is LGHNA and CDR2 is YSLEER in the germline V gene. The V gene lost 1 base and the J gene lost 1 base, with 8 bases spanning the gap.